One and the same sample provided the 11 T cell receptor beta chains below, sequenced in a study of T cells in Graves' hyperthyroidism and ophthalmopathy. Regions amplified from RNA transcripts were the TCR beta CDR3 regions. In the first-round RT-PCR of the TCR CDR3, the HTBI primer set was used. TCRdb reprocessed the multiplex PCR reads with MiXCR, giving one entry per CDR3 protein. In the table there are approximately 520,000 distinct CDR3 sequences, less than 25% of which are singletons. Sequencing input: blood. Receptor source: a man aged 18 to 30 with Graves' hyperthyroidism.

In its sample, this clonotype was seen many times. DNA of the CDR3: TGTGCCAGCAGGCCCATGGGGACGGCTTTCACTGAAGCTTTCTTT. Encoded protein: CASRPMGTAFTEAFF. The chain employs TRBV28 and TRBJ1-1, with D possibly matching TRBD1 (5 bases). Trimming left V 6 bases short and J 4 bases short, with 18 bases between. Looked up from germline, CDR1 is MDHEN and CDR2 is SYDVKM. CDR3 length: 15 amino acids. Together with reference TRBV28 and TRBJ1-1, the CDR3 gives the full variable domain: DVKVTQSSRYLVKRTGEKVFLECVQDMDHENMFWYRQDPGLGLRLIYFSYDVKMKEKGDIPEGYSVSREKKERFSLILESASTNQTSMYLCASRPMGTAFTEAFFGQGTRLTVV.

This clonotype was seen a handful of times. CDR3 protein: CSVEDGERGGMETQYF. Here the CDR3 DNA reads TGCAGCGTTGAAGATGGGGAGCGGGGGGGCATGGAGACCCAGTACTTC. The chain carries TRBV29-1 and TRBJ2-5; 10 nucleotides line up with TRBD2. The V gene's germline CDR1 is SQVTM and CDR2 ANQGSEA. The J segment lost 5 bases and the V segment lost 0 bases, leaving 9 bases of the junction unmatched. The CDR3 extends over 16 amino acids.

This clonotype was picked up many times. The chain recombines TRBV6-2 or TRBV6-3 with TRBJ2-7; 7 nucleotides agree with TRBD1. Trimming removed 6 bases from V and 3 bases from J; junction bases left unmatched: 14. The CDR3 sequence is 16 residues long. CDR1 and CDR2 from the germline V gene are MNHEY and SVGEGT. The CDR3 sequence is CASSFDRVIPLYEQYF. CDR3 DNA sequence: TGTGCCAGCAGCTTCGACAGGGTCATCCCCCTCTACGAGCAGTACTTC.

This clonotype was detected a few times. The J gene is TRBJ1-5, the V gene TRBV19, with 7 nucleotides matching TRBD1. After removal of 3 bases from V and 4 bases from J, the junction contained 6 bases not matched to a gene. The CDR3 contains 15 residues. Germline V CDR1 and CDR2: LNHDA, SQIVND (reference sequence). CDR3 DNA sequence: TGTGCCAGTAGTATGTATGGACAGGCAAATCAGCCCCAGCATTTT. Translation: CASSMYGQANQPQHF. Together with reference TRBV19 and TRBJ1-5, the CDR3 gives the full variable domain: DGGITQSPKYLFRKEGQNVTLSCEQNLNHDAMYWYRQDPGQGLRLIYYSQIVNDFQKGDIAEGYSVSREKKESFPLTVTSAQKNPTAFYLCASSMYGQANQPQHFGDGTRLSIL.

This clonotype was recorded a few times. This rearrangement joins TRBV16 to TRBJ1-1, with D tentatively TRBD1 (5 bases). Germline V gene data show CDR1 as KGHSY and CDR2 as FQNENV. The CDR3 has 14 residues. V was trimmed by 7 bases and J by 5 bases, leaving 17 bases between them. The CDR3 DNA is TGTGCCAGCACCCTGTATGGGCGGGGGACTGAAGCTTTCTTT. It encodes CASTLYGRGTEAFF.

This clonotype was picked up a small number of times. The chain uses TRBV5-1 and TRBJ2-7; 7 nucleotides match TRBD1. CDR1 SGHRS and CDR2 YFSETQ come from the germline V gene. V shed 4 bases and J 3 bases; nucleotides not matched to a gene: 7. The CDR3 length is 14 residues. The CDR3 DNA sequence: TGCGCCAGCAGCGTCCGACAGGGCGGCTACGAGCAGTACTTC. Residues: CASSVRQGGYEQYF.

This clonotype was counted between two and nine times. V and J are TRBV5-1 and TRBJ1-2; a possible D gene is TRBD1 (6 bases). The CDR3 sequence is 15 residues long. Trimming stripped 0 bases from V and 7 bases from J, with 16 bases between. The germline gives CDR1 SGHRS, CDR2 YFSETQ. The CDR3 DNA is TGCGCCAGCAGCTTGGGGGGGGCAGGGTCGGCTGGCTACACCTTC. Translation gives CASSLGGAGSAGYTF.

This clonotype was seen at least ten times. The rearrangement uses TRBV30 and TRBJ1-1, with D unresolved. Germline V gene lookup returns CDR1 GTSNPN and CDR2 SVGIG (reference sequence). The V and J ends lost 6 bases and 6 bases respectively, with 26 bases between them. The CDR3 sequence is 16 residues long. The CDR3 DNA reads as TGTGCCTGCCGAACATCCCTTTTTGGCGATCGGGCTGAAGCTTTCTTT. It yields the protein CACRTSLFGDRAEAFF. The full variable domain, completed using reference TRBV30 and TRBJ1-1, is SQTIHQWPATLVQPVGSPLSLECTVEGTSNPNLYWYRQAAGRGLQLLFYSVGIGQISSEVPQNLSASRPQDRQFILSSKKLLLSDSGFYLCACRTSLFGDRAEAFFGQGTRLTVV.

V gene TRBV29-1 combines with J gene TRBJ1-1, with 8 bases aligning to TRBD1. The CDR3 has 12 amino acids. V lost 7 bases and J lost 5; bases outside the gene matches: 6. Germline lookup yields CDR1 SQVTM and CDR2 ANQGSEA. The CDR3 DNA reads TGCAGCGCCCAGGGGGCGCGTACTGAAGCTTTCTTT. Translating gives CSAQGARTEAFF.

There are a few counts of this clonotype. The chain links TRBV6-1 to TRBJ2-7; no firm D call. The length of the CDR3 is 15 residues. Trimming removed 4 bases at V and 3 bases at J, with 16 bases between. The germline V gene has CDR1 MNHNS and CDR2 SASEGT. In DNA, the CDR3 is TGTGCCAGCAGTGCCTGGTCACGTATATACTACGAGCAGTACTTC. Protein product: CASSAWSRIYYEQYF.

This clonotype was counted ten times or more. The chain has TRBV6-2 or TRBV6-3 and TRBJ2-7; no clear D gene. Trimming cost V 2 bases and J 1 base, with 9 bases left between them. The CDR3 has 14 residues. In germline, CDR1 is MNHEY, CDR2 SVGEGT. This CDR3 reads CASSYLGRSYEQYF. CDR3 nucleotide sequence: TGTGCCAGCAGTTACCTCGGCAGATCCTACGAGCAGTACTTC.